A single sample is the source of the 7 T cell receptor beta chains below, sequenced in a study of T cells in Graves' hyperthyroidism and ophthalmopathy. Amplified regions were TCR beta CDR3 sequences from RNA transcripts. A set of HTBI primers served as the primers for a first-round RT-PCR of the TCR CDR3. Via MiXCR, TCRdb re-called the multiplex PCR reads, giving one row per CDR3 protein. The top ten hold over 3.5% of the sample, which has hundreds of thousands of distinct CDR3 sequences, roughly 15% seen once. Sequenced: blood. The receptors derive from a woman aged 35 to 49 with Graves' ophthalmopathy.

This clonotype was observed at least ten times. The V gene is TRBV7-8, the J gene TRBJ1-2, with no clear D. CDR3 size: 12 residues. V shed 4 bases and J shed 4 bases, with 7 bases lying between them. Germline values: CDR1 SGHVS, CDR2 FQNEAQ. CDR3 DNA: TGTGCCAGCAGCTACATAAGCTATGGCTACACCTTC. Its translation is CASSYISYGYTF.

This clonotype was observed at least ten times. This chain uses TRBV6-1 with TRBJ1-5; no definite D call. CDR3 length equals 14 residues. The germline CDR1 and CDR2 sequences are MNHNS and SASEGT. Trimming took 5 bases from V and 4 from J, leaving 12 bases between them. The CDR3 DNA reads as TGTGCCAGCAGTCTTTGGAAGGAAAATCAGCCCCAGCATTTT. Protein sequence: CASSLWKENQPQHF.

This clonotype appeared many times. V is TRBV9 and J is TRBJ1-2, with D maybe TRBD1 (5 bases). This CDR3 spans 15 amino acids. V was clipped by 3 bases and J by 4 bases, with 16 bases between them. In germline, CDR1 is SGDLS, CDR2 YYNGEE. The CDR3 sequence is CASSGKLDSPYGYTF. Here the CDR3 DNA reads TGTGCCAGCAGCGGAAAGCTCGACAGTCCCTATGGCTACACCTTC. Together with reference TRBV9 and TRBJ1-2, the CDR3 gives the full variable domain: DSGVTQTPKHLITATGQRVTLRCSPRSGDLSVYWYQQSLDQGLQFLIQYYNGEERAKGNILERFSAQQFPDLHSELNLSSLELGDSALYFCASSGKLDSPYGYTFGSGTRLTVV.

This clonotype has at least ten counts. At one end the junction does not follow the germline gene, possibly because of a read error. V and J are TRBV4-1 and TRBJ1-5, with 8 bases lining up with TRBD1. Looked up from germline, CDR1 is MGHRA and CDR2 is YSYEKL. The CDR3 extends over 14 amino acids. CDR3 amino acids: CASSQGAGNQPQHF. CDR3 DNA: TGTGCCAGCAGTCAGGGGGCAGGGAATCAGCCCCAGCATTTT.

This clonotype has at least ten counts. The chain has TRBV7-2 and TRBJ2-5, with D perhaps TRBD2 (6 bases). Germline V lookup: CDR1 SGHTA, CDR2 FQGNSA. The CDR3 spans 15 residues. Trimming shortened V by 1 base and J by 5 bases, and 14 bases separated the two germline ends. The CDR3 loop reads CASSLVTGAGETQYF. CDR3 DNA: TGTGCCAGCAGCTTAGTGACCGGGGCGGGGGAGACCCAGTACTTC.

In this sample, this clonotype turned up many times. The rearrangement uses TRBV29-1 and TRBJ1-1, with D possibly matching TRBD1 (6 bases). Trimming left V 3 bases short and J 6 bases short, with 11 bases between. This CDR3 comprises 12 residues. Germline loops: CDR1 SQVTM, CDR2 ANQGSEA. The CDR3 bases are TGCAGCGTTGACGACGGGGGCCCTGAAGCTTTCTTT. It is translated as CSVDDGGPEAFF. The variable domain in full, with the rest retrieved from reference TRBV29-1 and TRBJ1-1, is SAVISQKPSRDICQRGTSLTIQCQVDSQVTMMFWYRQQPGQSLTLIATANQGSEATYESGFVIDKFPISRPNLTFSTLTVSNMSPEDSSIYLCSVDDGGPEAFFGQGTRLTVV.

This clonotype was observed many times. V is TRBV27 and J is TRBJ1-2; tentatively, D is TRBD1 (5 bases). Germline V lookup: CDR1 MNHEY, CDR2 SMNVEV (reference sequence). The V end was cut by 4 bases, the J end by 7 bases, with 13 bases between. The CDR3 consists of 13 residues. In DNA form, the CDR3 reads TGTGCCAGCAGTTCATACCCTAGGGGTGGCTACACCTTC. Protein sequence: CASSSYPRGGYTF.